This T cell receptor beta chain was sequenced in a study of blood T cells in healthy people across ages. Together with a sample-barcoded 5' primer, a J-beta primer mix was included in a second PCR lasting about 6 to 11 cycles. MiXCR was run by TCRdb on the 5' RACE reads, yielding one entry per CDR3 protein. This table has 650,000 to 800,000 distinct CDR3 sequences, roughly half appearing once. This receptor was identified in a woman over 75 in good health. What was sequenced was blood.

The CDR3 DNA follows: TGTGCCAGCACCCGGCAGTTGGGCTACGAGCAGTACTTC. Protein sequence: CASTRQLGYEQYF. The chain links TRBV12-3 or TRBV12-4 to TRBJ2-7; D gene unclear. V gave up 7 bases and J gave up 3 bases, with 13 bases separating them. The CDR3 extends over 13 amino acids.